Below, 30 T cell receptor beta chains from the same sample are listed, as sequenced in a study of blood T cell repertoires in COVID-19. Libraries were prepared by immunoSEQ multiplex PCR; TCRdb keeps only in-frame clonotypes and omits some of them. The table shows about 160,000 clones, with around 90% occurring only once. The sequenced sample consisted of peripheral blood. The source is a woman between 55 and 75 years old with active or convalescent COVID-19.

The rearrangement joins TRBV5-1 to TRBJ2-5; 11 nucleotides agree with TRBD2. The CDR3 is 16 residues long. The junction had 5 bases not matched to a gene; V was cut back by 0 bases and J by 4 bases. Germline-derived CDR1 and CDR2 are SGHRS and YFSETQ. CDR3 sequence: CASSLAGTSGRETQYF. CDR3 coding DNA: TGCGCCAGCAGCTTGGCCGGGACTAGCGGTCGAGAGACCCAGTACTTC.

The chain carries TRBV6-5 and TRBJ1-4, with D hard to call. Per germline, CDR1 MNHEY and CDR2 SVGAGI. The V end lost 4 bases, the J end lost 8 bases, and 11 bases lay between the germline ends. CDR3 length: 13 residues. In DNA, the CDR3 is TGTGCCAGCAGTTCCGGGAGTCGGGAAAAACTGTTTTTT. It encodes CASSSGSREKLFF.

The rearrangement joins TRBV11-2 to TRBJ1-1; no clear D. CDR1 is SGHAT, CDR2 FQNNGV, per germline. This CDR3 region has 15 residues. The V end was cut by 0 bases, the J end by 2 bases, with 10 bases between. CDR3: CASSLDPEGNTEAFF. CDR3 sequence (DNA): TGTGCCAGCAGCTTAGATCCGGAGGGAAACACTGAAGCTTTCTTT.

J is TRBJ2-5 and V is TRBV21-1; TRBD2, the table's D call, was not compared with the DNA. TRBV21-1 is described as a pseudogene. This CDR3 has 17 amino acids. This CDR3 is CASSKESLGLQPETQYF. The CDR3 DNA sequence: TGTGCCAGCAGCAAAGAATCCCTCGGACTGCAACCAGAGACCCAGTACTTC.

The chain has TRBV20-1 and TRBJ1-2, with D possibly TRBD1 on 6 matching bases. Germline lookup yields CDR1 DFQATT and CDR2 SNEGSKA (reference sequence). The length of the CDR3 is 13 residues. Trimming stripped 3 bases from V and 3 bases from J, with 11 bases between. Here the CDR3 reads CSASKGGDYGYTF. The CDR3, as DNA: TGCAGTGCTAGTAAAGGGGGGGACTATGGCTACACCTTC.

V usage is TRBV19 and J usage is TRBJ2-1, with D unclear. In germline, CDR1 is LNHDA, CDR2 SQIVND (reference sequence). CDR3 length: 13 residues. V shed 5 bases and J shed 6 bases, with 11 bases lying between them. The CDR3 bases are TGTGCCAGTAGTTTATCAGTTCGCAATGAGCAGTTCTTC. Residues: CASSLSVRNEQFF.

V gene TRBV19 combines with J gene TRBJ2-3, with D unclear. V was cut by 3 bases and J by 5 bases, with 6 bases left in between. Germline CDR1 reads LNHDA; CDR2 reads SQIVND (reference sequence). The CDR3 covers 12 residues. The CDR3 bases are TGTGCCAGTAGTATGATCGGAGATACGCAGTATTTT. Protein sequence: CASSMIGDTQYF.

A few counts support this clone. The junction does not match germline at one end; this may be a read error. The chain links TRBV19 to TRBJ2-1, with TRBD2 as a possible D gene (7 bases). Germline CDR1 and CDR2: LNHDA and SQIVND (reference sequence). The CDR3 length is 15 residues. CDR3 residues: CASSVGGGDYNEPLF. CDR3 sequence (DNA): TGTGCCAGTAGTGTAGGAGGGGGGGACTACAATGAGCCCCTCTTC.

This clone has just one count. The V gene is TRBV7-8, the J gene TRBJ2-2; 13 bases line up with TRBD2. J gave up 3 bases and V 5 bases, and 6 bases lay outside the gene matches. The CDR3 runs 17 residues. The germline V gene encodes CDR1 SGHVS and CDR2 FQNEAQ. CDR3 nucleotide sequence: TGTGCCAGCAGCCCCACTAGCGGGGGGGCGGACACCGGGGAGCTGTTTTTT. Amino acid sequence: CASSPTSGGADTGELFF.

The V call is TRBV27, the J call TRBJ2-3; D possibly corresponds to TRBD2 (7 bases). The CDR3 sequence is 12 residues long. Trimming stripped 5 bases from V and 10 bases from J, with 13 bases between. Per germline, CDR1 MNHEY and CDR2 SMNVEV (reference sequence). CDR3: CASSPRGGAQYF. CDR3 DNA: TGTGCCAGCAGTCCGCGAGGGGGGGCGCAGTATTTT.

The V call is TRBV12-3 or TRBV12-4, the J call TRBJ1-1; TRBD1 aligns across 8 bases. This CDR3 is built from 12 residues. Germline trimming cut 5 bases from V and 6 bases from J; bases unmatched to any gene: 2. The CDR3 DNA reads TGTGCCAGCAGTGGACAGGGTGCTGAAGCTTTCTTT. Translated, it gives CASSGQGAEAFF.

The CDR3 loop reads CATNTGTEYQPQHF. As DNA, the CDR3 is TGTGCCACCAATACCGGGACAGAATATCAGCCCCAGCATTTT. The chain joins TRBV6-5 to TRBJ1-5, with 7 nucleotides matching TRBD1. CDR1 is MNHEY and CDR2 is SVGAGI in the germline V gene. The CDR3 spans 14 residues. The V and J ends lost 10 bases and 5 bases, in that order; junction bases with no gene match: 11.

This clone was counted between two and nine times. The rearrangement uses TRBV6-2 or TRBV6-3 and TRBJ1-6, with D maybe TRBD1 (5 bases). The CDR3 length is 16 residues. The germline CDR1 and CDR2 sequences are MNHEY and SVGEGT. Trimming stripped 6 bases from V and 6 bases from J, with 18 bases between. This CDR3 reads CASSPGRGPPNSPLHF. The DNA of the CDR3 is TGTGCCAGCAGCCCTGGGAGGGGCCCTCCTAATTCACCCCTCCACTTT.

This sequence joins TRBV5-1 and TRBJ2-2, with unresolved D. Trimming left V 4 bases short and J 6 bases short, with 10 bases between. This CDR3 region has 13 residues. In germline, CDR1 is SGHRS, CDR2 YFSETQ. The CDR3, as DNA: TGCGCCAGCAGCCCGGTTGATTCCGGGGAGCTGTTTTTT. It codes for CASSPVDSGELFF.

The chain joins TRBV9 to TRBJ1-2, with TRBD1 matching 9 bases. This CDR3 is built from 13 residues. The germline CDR1 and CDR2 sequences are SGDLS and YYNGEE. With 5 bases clipped from V and 6 bases from J, the junction kept 5 bases outside the gene matches. This CDR3 is CASRDRDRDGYTF. The CDR3 DNA reads TGTGCCAGCAGAGACCGGGACAGGGATGGCTACACCTTC.

The genes are TRBV7-6 and TRBJ1-1; D uncertain. The CDR3 has 13 residues. The germline V gene has CDR1 SGHVS and CDR2 FNYEAQ. Trimming left V 5 bases short and J 1 base short, with 8 bases between. The CDR3 DNA reads TGTGCCAGCAGCCAGCAGGAGAACACTGAAGCTTTCTTT. Its protein product is CASSQQENTEAFF. The whole variable domain, filled in from reference TRBV7-6 and TRBJ1-1, reads GAGVSQSPRYKVTKRGQDVALRCDPISGHVSLYWYRQALGQGPEFLTYFNYEAQQDKSGLPNDRFSAERPEGSISTLTIQRTEQRDSAMYRCASSQQENTEAFFGQGTRLTVV.

The gene calls are TRBV9 and TRBJ2-5; unclear D gene. The V and J ends lost 3 bases and 4 bases respectively, with 16 bases between them. The CDR3 is 15 amino acids. CDR1 and CDR2 (germline): SGDLS, YYNGEE. The CDR3 DNA follows: TGTGCCAGCAGCGGGTCCACCGTCCGAGGAGAGACCCAGTACTTC. This translates into CASSGSTVRGETQYF.

The chain combines TRBV10-3 with TRBJ2-1; 7 nucleotides line up with TRBD2. Germline CDR1 reads ENHRY; CDR2 reads SYGVKD. V lost 3 bases and J lost 9; bases outside the gene matches: 2. The CDR3 is made up of 12 amino acids. CDR3 DNA sequence: TGTGCCATCAGTGACCCGGGGGGTGAGCAGTTCTTC. Translation: CAISDPGGEQFF.

The CDR3 sequence is CASSQGGGYEQYF. In nucleotides, the CDR3 is TGTGCCAGCAGTCAGGGAGGGGGCTACGAGCAGTACTTC. V gene TRBV6-5 combines with J gene TRBJ2-7; TRBD2 is a possible D gene (7 bases). The V gene lost 5 bases and the J gene lost 3 bases, with 11 bases spanning the gap. This CDR3 is built from 13 residues. Germline V gene data show CDR1 as MNHEY and CDR2 as SVGAGI.

This clone was counted a few times. The chain joins TRBV7-9 to TRBJ2-4; the D is unclear. CDR1 SEHNR and CDR2 FQNEAQ come from the germline V gene (reference sequence). The V and J ends lost 1 base and 1 base respectively, with 11 bases between them. The CDR3 is 16 amino acids. In DNA, the CDR3 is TGTGCCAGCAGCTTAGGTGCTGGTACTGCCAAAAACATTCAGTACTTC. Its protein is CASSLGAGTAKNIQYF.

The V and J genes are TRBV6-5 and TRBJ2-2; 8 nucleotides align to TRBD1. Germline CDR1 MNHEY, CDR2 SVGAGI. The CDR3 consists of 15 residues. V was clipped by 10 bases and J by 7 bases; unmatched bases: 14. The CDR3 loop is CATVRRQGFGGELFF. In DNA form, the CDR3 reads TGTGCCACCGTTAGGAGACAGGGGTTCGGCGGGGAGCTGTTTTTT.

The chain combines TRBV6-2 or TRBV6-3 with TRBJ1-3; D remains ambiguous. V was trimmed by 2 bases and J by 2 bases, leaving 16 bases between them. Per germline, CDR1 MNHEY and CDR2 SVGEGT. CDR3 length equals 17 residues. The CDR3 DNA reads as TGTGCCAGCAGTTACATCCCACATTCTCTTCCTGGAAACACCATATATTTT. Translating gives CASSYIPHSLPGNTIYF.

The V call is TRBV7-2, the J call TRBJ1-2; D call uncertain. The CDR3 is 15 residues long. Deletions cut 1 base from V and 8 bases from J, with 17 bases between. CDR1 SGHTA and CDR2 FQGNSA come from the germline V gene. The DNA of the CDR3 is TGTGCCAGCAGCTTAGAGGGCGCCAGTGCGGGCGGCTACACCTTC. Amino acids: CASSLEGASAGGYTF.

This chain uses TRBV6-5 with TRBJ1-2; 7 nucleotides agree with TRBD1. Unmatched junction bases numbered 9, after V lost 2 bases and J lost 6 bases. Germline values: CDR1 MNHEY, CDR2 SVGAGI. CDR3 size: 15 residues. CDR3 sequence reads: CASSYHPAGGNGYTF. The CDR3 DNA reads as TGTGCCAGCAGTTACCATCCAGCAGGGGGAAATGGCTACACCTTC.

This rearrangement joins TRBV2 to TRBJ2-1; TRBD1 matches 9 bases. V gave up 6 bases and J gave up 6 bases; unmatched junction bases: 6. The germline gives CDR1 SNHLY, CDR2 FYNNEI. This CDR3 has 14 residues. CDR3 bases: TGTGCCAGCAGAATACAGGGGGCGGGCAATGAGCAGTTCTTC. It codes for CASRIQGAGNEQFF.

This chain connects TRBV7-9 to TRBJ1-5; TRBD1 agrees at 7 bases. The V and J ends lost 1 base and 0 bases, in that order; junction bases with no gene match: 0. Per germline, CDR1 SEHNR and CDR2 FQNEAQ (reference sequence). This CDR3 spans 15 amino acids. Here the CDR3 reads CASSLDRGSNQPQHF. CDR3 sequence (DNA): TGTGCCAGCAGCTTAGACAGGGGTAGCAATCAGCCCCAGCATTTT.

V and J are TRBV29-1 and TRBJ2-7; tentative D call: TRBD2 (7 bases). This CDR3 region has 12 residues. Germline V gene data show CDR1 as SQVTM and CDR2 as ANQGSEA. Trimming shortened V by 4 bases and J by 5 bases, and 12 bases separated the two germline ends. CDR3 protein: CSVGGGSNEQYF. The CDR3 region has the DNA TGCAGCGTTGGGGGGGGCTCTAACGAGCAGTACTTC.

The V gene is TRBV7-9, the J gene TRBJ2-7; unclear D gene. This CDR3 region has 12 residues. Per the germline V gene, CDR1 is SEHNR and CDR2 is FQNEAQ (reference sequence). Deletions cut 1 base from V and 4 bases from J, with 5 bases between. In DNA, the CDR3 is TGTGCCAGCAGCTTAGACTTTTACGAGCAGTACTTC. Translation: CASSLDFYEQYF.

This clone came up many times. The chain links TRBV19 to TRBJ1-1; D ambiguous. The germline CDR1 and CDR2 sequences are LNHDA and SQIVND (reference sequence). This CDR3 region has 16 residues. The V end lost 0 bases, the J end lost 0 bases, and 11 bases lay between the germline ends. For the CDR3, the DNA is TGTGCCAGTAGTATAGAACGGTCGGTAATGAACACTGAAGCTTTCTTT. Translated, it gives CASSIERSVMNTEAFF.

The chain combines TRBV12-3 or TRBV12-4 with TRBJ1-5; D uncertain. V shed 0 bases and J shed 5 bases, with 5 bases lying between them. The CDR3 length is 13 residues. Here the CDR3 DNA reads TGTGCCAGCAGTTTAGCACGAGATCAGCCCCAGCATTTT. Translating gives CASSLARDQPQHF.